The source of this T cell receptor beta chain is a study of naive and memory T cell subsets (dated by TCRdb to between 2016 and 2019). Some background on the complete study: The figure summarizing these samples reported roughly 10 blood donors, 7 tuberculin skin test biopsies and 3 saline control biopsies. Skin biopsies were taken from tuberculin skin test sites or from saline-injected control sites and were processed for RNA extraction as described before. PCR2 was typically performed as a SYBR Green qPCR that was stopped at a set threshold, although end-point PCR (around 6 cycles) could be used instead for low-input samples. The study at large found these results: The RNA-based method was acknowledged to be potentially sensitive to changes in TCR transcripts with T cell activation and differentiation. TCR sequences were reportedly obtained from both types of skin biopsy, with many more TCRs found at tuberculin skin test sites. Details of skin biopsy collection and RNA processing were not given in the paper but were referenced to earlier studies. The larger number of TCRs found at tuberculin skin test sites was interpreted as T cell infiltration of a delayed type IV hypersensitivity reaction.

This clonotype is classified as medium-sized (0.01 to 0.1%). Its antigen remains undetermined. No base quality information exists; no much larger clone differs at one position. In the paper's terms, the treatment or condition label means: skin biopsy from PPD injection site in Mantoux-positive individual. Using 3' ligation of a UMI-containing oligonucleotide to TCR cDNA, the study laid out a robust and sensitive protocol to amplify, sequence and analyze TCRs. Tuberculin skin test biopsies came from sites injected with PPD in individuals with a positive Mantoux test. Total RNA was used without cell sorting and was treated with RQ1 DNase before reverse transcription, with a target input of roughly 1 to 1000 ng. Skin biopsy and whole blood libraries were made to test pipeline robustness in samples where T cells form a minority population. Libraries were prepared through UMI-ligation and nested PCR. The ligated cDNA was amplified in four rounds of PCR with nested alpha and beta constant region primers together with the SP2 primer. For the blood and skin samples, TCR RNA was reverse transcribed with SuperScript IV using primers for the alpha and beta constant regions. Using T4 RNA ligase 1, an oligonucleotide carrying both the Illumina SP2 primer and a UMI was ligated onto the 3' end of the cDNA. The 12-nucleotide UMI consisted of two random hexamers with an eight-base spacer between the hexamers to prevent hairpin formation. TCR alpha and beta chain libraries were processed separately from the second PCR onward, with dual indexing for multiplexing. After pooling, the indexed libraries were analyzed by capillary electrophoresis and sequenced on either an Illumina MiSeq or NextSeq. Libraries were spiked with PhiX DNA at 5-7% so that base diversity was increased and cluster recognition was improved. Regarding the original processing steps: Demultiplexor took UMIs from read 2, joined the UMIs to the TCR sequence from read 1, and separated reads according to sample indices. V and J genes and V-J junctions were identified by Decombinator, which gave every TCR a five-part identifier that included V and J deletions. Collapsinator relied on UMIs to correct both sequencing errors and PCR amplification heterogeneity, producing a UMI-based abundance for each TCR. CDR3Translator converted identifiers to nucleotide sequence, translated to amino acids, and extracted CDR3 regions using terminal motifs. Error-corrected alpha and beta TCR counts from blood and skin were compared after normalization to input RNA amount. TCRdb reprocessing: public reads trimmed at Q25 with fastp, clones called with MiXCR, in-frame beta chains kept. CDR3 protein sequences are deduplicated, and each keeps its most common genes and DNA. TCRdb's processing, not the authors' own work, is the source of the V and J calls. This sample lists tens of thousands of distinct CDR3 sequences; around 6% were detected once. 6.2% of the sample is taken by the ten largest.

From a lookup of the germline V gene (reference sequence), CDR1 and CDR2 are DFQATT and SNEGSKA. CDR3 length: 14 amino acids, cysteine to phenylalanine. The entry retains the CDR3 DNA only, 42 bases that are in frame from base 1. The V and J ends are trimmed by 3 bases and 7 bases, leaving 18 bases between them. This TCR derives from an adult in good health. The starting material was skin, obtained from a tuberculin skin test site. The rearranged segments are TRBV20-1 and TRBJ1-2; no D gene call is confident. This receptor carries the CDR3 CSASPPARRGGYTF. The nucleotides are TGCAGTGCTAGCCCCCCGGCCCGGCGGGGTGGCTACACCTTC.